The clone carrying this T cell receptor (beta chain) was picked up a small number of times. This entry comes from a study of blood T cell repertoires in COVID-19. Study-wide context: The samples span acute and convalescent COVID-19 from the United States, Italy and Spain. The analysed material was cDNA or gDNA that came from T cells, B-cell-depleted T cells, or PBMCs.

Original analysis: Scientists estimated how many nucleated cells there were by amplifying reference gene primers. Using immunoSEQ multiplex PCR, the repertoire was profiled, and TCRdb retains in-frame clones only, with some absent. That table furnishes V, J and clone size, whereas the DNA furnished D and trimming. This table holds around 50,000 clones, around four fifths found once. This CDR3 is 17 amino acids long. Germline V gene lookup returns CDR1 MNHEY and CDR2 SMNVEV (reference sequence). Trimming cost V 6 bases and J 0 bases; bases outside gene matches: 7. The chain uses TRBV27 and TRBJ2-6, with TRBD1 matching over 8 bases. Sequenced: peripheral blood. This TCR derives from a human donor in a cohort sampled during active COVID-19. CDR3 DNA: TGTGCCAGCAGGACGGACAGGGTATTCTCTGGGGCCAACGTCCTGACTTTC. Amino acid sequence: CASRTDRVFSGANVLTF.